Below, 14 T cell receptor beta chains from the same sample are listed, as sequenced in a study of shared clonotypes between healthy human individuals. Profiled with immunoSEQ multiplex PCR; TCRdb holds only in-frame clones, not every one. Here the sample spans a few million clones, approximately 92% being singletons. The specimen was naive CD4+ T cells sorted from blood. The subset here: CD45RA+ positively selected. These receptors originate from a man aged 18 to 29 in good health.

This clone appeared once. Different DNA sequences within this sample yield the same CDR3. The chain recombines TRBV6-1 with TRBJ2-3; no clear D. Germline lookup yields CDR1 MNHNS and CDR2 SASEGT. Trimming cost V 5 bases and J 5 bases, with 8 bases left between them. The CDR3 consists of 12 residues. Here the CDR3 DNA reads TGTGCCAGCAGTCGTACGGGAGATACGCAGTATTTT. Encoded protein: CASSRTGDTQYF.

This clone was detected only a few times. This chain joins TRBV7-8 and TRBJ1-1; D perhaps matches TRBD1 (6 bases). CDR1 and CDR2 from the germline V gene are SGHVS and FQNEAQ. Trimming removed 10 bases at V and 5 bases at J, with 14 bases between. The CDR3 spans 12 residues. CDR3 residues: CATDNQGTEAFF. The CDR3 DNA sequence: TGTGCCACAGACAATCAGGGGACTGAAGCTTTCTTT.

This chain uses TRBV7-8 with TRBJ2-1; 14 nucleotides match TRBD2. There are 16 residues in the CDR3. Germline V lookup: CDR1 SGHVS, CDR2 FQNEAQ. V shed 5 bases and J 9 bases; nucleotides not matched to a gene: 9. As DNA, the CDR3 is TGTGCCAGCAGCCAACGGACTAGCGGGGGGTACGGTGAGCAGTTCTTC. Translation: CASSQRTSGGYGEQFF.

This chain connects TRBV5-6 to TRBJ2-7; the D is unclear. This CDR3 is 14 amino acids long. Germline V gene data show CDR1 as SGHDT and CDR2 as YYEEEE. V lost 2 bases and J lost 2, with 11 bases in between. The CDR3 region has the DNA TGTGCCAGCAGCTTTGAACAGCCCGCCTACGAGCAGTACTTC. It translates to CASSFEQPAYEQYF.

V and J are TRBV9 and TRBJ2-7; TRBD2 might be the D (6 bases). The CDR3 sequence is 15 residues long. Germline V CDR1 and CDR2: SGDLS, YYNGEE. Trimming pared 3 bases from V and 3 bases from J, leaving 16 bases between. The CDR3 sequence: CASSAGAAAGYEQYF. CDR3 in DNA: TGTGCCAGCAGCGCGGGAGCCGCGGCGGGCTACGAGCAGTACTTC.

This sequence joins TRBV5-4 and TRBJ2-5; the match to TRBD2 covers 10 bases. Germline CDR1 and CDR2: SGHNT and YYREEE (reference sequence). CDR3 length equals 18 residues. The V segment lost 3 bases and the J segment 4 bases; nucleotides outside the gene matches: 15. The CDR3 sequence: CASSSKTGLALRGETQYF. The CDR3 DNA is TGTGCCAGCAGCTCTAAAACGGGACTAGCGCTGAGGGGAGAGACCCAGTACTTC.

V is TRBV2 and J is TRBJ1-6, with 8 bases lining up with TRBD1. The CDR3 runs 18 residues. Germline CDR1 reads SNHLY; CDR2 reads FYNNEI. V dropped 4 bases and J dropped 1; count of bases not matched to a gene: 9. The CDR3 nucleotides read TGTGCCAGCAGTGTAGGTCAGGGGGCCCTGTCCTATAATTCACCCCTCCACTTT. Protein product: CASSVGQGALSYNSPLHF.

The rearrangement joins TRBV7-9 to TRBJ2-3; D possibly corresponds to TRBD2 (5 bases). V dropped 8 bases and J dropped 2 bases, with 11 bases sitting between them. Germline CDR1 is SEHNR and CDR2 is FQNEAQ (reference sequence). This CDR3 contains 13 residues. For the CDR3, the DNA is TGTGCCAGCGGGATGCGGGCCACAGATACGCAGTATTTT. It encodes CASGMRATDTQYF.

The chain has TRBV5-4 and TRBJ1-5; D may be TRBD1 (5 bases). Looked up from germline, CDR1 is SGHNT and CDR2 is YYREEE (reference sequence). The CDR3 is 15 amino acids. V dropped 0 bases and J dropped 6 bases, with 13 bases sitting between them. CDR3 coding DNA: TGTGCCAGCAGCTTGGGGGGCACGCAAAGTCAGCCCCAGCATTTT. Translation gives CASSLGGTQSQPQHF.

The chain couples TRBV9 to TRBJ2-5; 11 nucleotides align to TRBD2. With 0 bases clipped from V and 5 bases from J, the junction kept 9 bases outside the gene matches. The length of the CDR3 is 17 residues. From germline, CDR1 is SGDLS and CDR2 YYNGEE. The CDR3 region has the DNA TGTGCCAGCAGCGTAGGTGTAGCGGGAGGGTTACCGGAGACCCAGTACTTC. Translated: CASSVGVAGGLPETQYF.

As regards this clone: The identical CDR3 is also encoded by other nucleotide sequences in the sample. This chain links TRBV6-1 with TRBJ2-7; D may be TRBD1 (5 bases). This CDR3 region has 13 residues. Between the trimmed V and J ends, which lost 4 bases and 1 base, there was a span of 8 bases. From germline, CDR1 is MNHNS and CDR2 SASEGT. The CDR3 DNA reads as TGTGCCAGCAGTGGGCAGGGATCCTACGAGCAGTACTTC. Translated, it gives CASSGQGSYEQYF.

The chain is built from TRBV19 and TRBJ2-7, with 13 bases aligning to TRBD2. Germline lookup yields CDR1 LNHDA and CDR2 SQIVND (reference sequence). This CDR3 has 14 amino acids. V dropped 6 bases and J dropped 6; count of bases not matched to a gene: 5. The DNA of the CDR3 is TGTGCCAGTAGCACTAGCGGGAGGGCCGCCGAGCAGTACTTC. Residues: CASSTSGRAAEQYF.

The chain recombines TRBV10-2 with TRBJ1-4, with D unresolved. V was pared by 4 bases and J by 4 bases, with 10 bases between. The CDR3 is 14 residues long. The V gene's germline CDR1 is WSHSY and CDR2 SAAADI. CDR3 in DNA: TGCGCCAGCAGTGGCCGGGCAAATAATGAAAAACTGTTTTTT. Translation gives CASSGRANNEKLFF.

The genes are TRBV6-1 and TRBJ1-1; D is unresolved. The length of the CDR3 is 11 residues. The ends were cut back, 7 bases at V and 10 bases at J, with 13 bases in the middle. Germline loops: CDR1 MNHNS, CDR2 SASEGT. For the CDR3, the DNA is TGTGCCAGCACCTTTATAGGCGGAGCTTTCTTT. This sequence encodes CASTFIGGAFF.